Presented here are 30 T cell receptor beta chains from one specimen sequenced in a study of cytomegalovirus exposure and HLA in healthy donors. Use of 60 Vbeta and 13 Jbeta primers characterized the PCR. Generated by immunoSEQ multiplex PCR, the TCRdb table keeps only in-frame clones and is missing some. This sample's table has some 120,000 clones. Sequencing used PBMCs. The origin of the receptors is a man between 18 and 35 years old in good health and CMV-seronegative.

The chain uses TRBV7-3 and TRBJ2-1; D ambiguous. CDR1 and CDR2 from the germline V gene are SGHTA and FQGTGA. CDR3 length: 12 residues. Trimming removed 2 bases from V and 9 bases from J, with 8 bases in between. CDR3 bases: TGTGCCAGCAGCTTATTGAGTGGTGAGCAGTTCTTC. It encodes CASSLLSGEQFF.

The genes are TRBV18 and TRBJ1-5; tentative D call: TRBD1 (5 bases). The ends were cut back, 6 bases at V and 3 bases at J, with 15 bases in the middle. Germline V gene data show CDR1 as KGHSH and CDR2 as LQKENI. The CDR3 has 15 amino acids. The CDR3, as DNA: TGTGCCAGCTCCCTCGTGGGGCGCGTCAATCAGCCCCAGCATTTT. Its translation is CASSLVGRVNQPQHF.

The chain links TRBV5-1 to TRBJ1-1; D may be TRBD1 (5 bases). Germline CDR1 SGHRS, CDR2 YFSETQ. V lost 5 bases, J lost 7 bases, and 9 bases lay in between. This CDR3 spans 11 amino acids. The CDR3 sequence: CASRYTGEAFF. CDR3 nucleotides: TGCGCCAGCAGGTATACAGGTGAAGCTTTCTTT.

This chain joins TRBV25-1 and TRBJ2-1; TRBD2 aligns across 16 bases. The junction had 7 bases not matched to a gene; V was cut back by 3 bases and J by 14 bases. Per germline, CDR1 MGHDK and CDR2 SYGVNS. The CDR3 has 15 residues. The CDR3 DNA reads TGTGCCAGCAGTGACCCCGGGACTAGCGGGAGGGTAGAGTTCTTC. This gives the protein CASSDPGTSGRVEFF.

CDR3 region: CASSPGTGGNTIYF. Written as DNA, the CDR3 is TGCGCCAGCAGCCCCGGGACAGGGGGAAACACCATATATTTT. V is TRBV5-1 and J is TRBJ1-3, with TRBD1 identical over 9 bases. CDR1 is SGHRS, CDR2 YFSETQ, per germline. The CDR3 runs to 14 residues. The ends lost 4 bases at V and 4 bases at J; junction bases unmatched: 3.

Concerning this clone: Compared with germline, one end of the junction differs, possibly owing to a read error. The chain uses TRBV30 and TRBJ1-2; tentatively, D is TRBD1 (6 bases). Germline-derived CDR1 and CDR2 are GTSNPN and SVGIG (reference sequence). The length of the CDR3 is 14 residues. CDR3 nucleotides: TGTGCCTGGACCGGTTTGTTACAGGGCTATGGCTACGCCTTC. This gives the protein CAWTGLLQGYGYAF.

This chain joins TRBV28 and TRBJ2-1; 11 bases are shared with TRBD2. The germline V gene has CDR1 MDHEN and CDR2 SYDVKM. CDR3 size: 14 residues. Trimming cost V 6 bases and J 14 bases; bases outside gene matches: 12. In DNA form, the CDR3 reads TGTGCCAGCAGACCAGGACTAGCGGGCCGGGGGAAGTTCTTC. It encodes CASRPGLAGRGKFF.

The chain recombines TRBV11-2 with TRBJ1-1; no clear D gene. In germline, CDR1 is SGHAT, CDR2 FQNNGV. CDR3 length equals 11 residues. Trimming cost V 5 bases and J 3 bases, with 4 bases left between them. The DNA for the CDR3 is TGTGCCAGCAGCCCCGACACTGAAGCTTTCTTT. Translation gives CASSPDTEAFF.

V is TRBV9 and J is TRBJ1-1, with D perhaps matching TRBD1 (6 bases). V was cut by 4 bases and J by 1 base, with 11 bases left in between. The germline V gene has CDR1 SGDLS and CDR2 YYNGEE. The CDR3 runs 14 residues. CDR3 nucleotides: TGTGCCAGCAGCCGCAAACAGGGGAACACTGAAGCTTTCTTT. Protein sequence: CASSRKQGNTEAFF.

The CDR3 bases are TGTGCCAGCAGCCCGGGACTAGACGGGGACGGGTTCGAGCAGTACTTC. It encodes CASSPGLDGDGFEQYF. This rearrangement joins TRBV11-2 to TRBJ2-7, with 8 bases that match TRBD2. V lost 5 bases, J lost 6 bases, and 15 bases stayed unmatched. Germline V gene data show CDR1 as SGHAT and CDR2 as FQNNGV. This CDR3 contains 16 residues.

The J gene is TRBJ1-1, the V gene TRBV5-8; 8 bases are shared with TRBD1. This CDR3 contains 16 residues. Germline V gene data show CDR1 as SGHTS and CDR2 as YDEGEE. V lost 0 bases and J lost 5; bases outside the gene matches: 9. The CDR3 loop reads CASSLALRTGRTEAFF. The DNA for the CDR3 is TGTGCCAGCAGCTTGGCCCTTCGGACAGGGCGGACTGAAGCTTTCTTT.

The genes are TRBV5-1 and TRBJ2-1, with 7 bases identical to TRBD2. The CDR3 has 15 amino acids. Germline CDR1 SGHRS, CDR2 YFSETQ. The V and J ends lost 2 bases and 4 bases, in that order; junction bases with no gene match: 6. The CDR3 here is CASSLGGREYNEQFF. As DNA, the CDR3 is TGCGCCAGCAGCTTAGGAGGGAGGGAGTACAATGAGCAGTTCTTC.

The chain couples TRBV18 to TRBJ1-1; D is uncertain. Germline lookup yields CDR1 KGHSH and CDR2 LQKENI. The V and J ends lost 2 bases and 4 bases respectively, with 14 bases between them. The CDR3 covers 15 residues. CDR3: CASSPTFAWSTEAFF. Here the CDR3 DNA reads TGTGCCAGCTCACCAACCTTCGCTTGGAGCACTGAAGCTTTCTTT.

V gene TRBV29-1 combines with J gene TRBJ1-2, with 7 positions matching TRBD1. This CDR3 is 12 amino acids long. Germline trimming cut 7 bases from V and 5 bases from J; bases unmatched to any gene: 7. The germline V gene encodes CDR1 SQVTM and CDR2 ANQGSEA. The CDR3 DNA reads as TGCAGCGGTAGGGACAGCTCGTATGGCTACACCTTC. It specifies CSGRDSSYGYTF.

The rearrangement joins TRBV7-9 to TRBJ1-2, with D unclear. CDR3 length: 16 residues. Germline loops: CDR1 SEHNR, CDR2 FQNEAQ (reference sequence). The V end was cut by 5 bases, the J end by 2 bases, with 18 bases between. CDR3 loop: CASSPGPGSTNYGYTF. In DNA, the CDR3 is TGTGCCAGCAGCCCAGGACCGGGATCCACGAACTATGGCTACACCTTC.

Here the CDR3 reads CAWRSDSPNTEAFF. In nucleotides, the CDR3 is TGTGCCTGGAGATCCGACAGCCCGAACACTGAAGCTTTCTTT. This chain uses TRBV30 with TRBJ1-1; D might be TRBD1 (5 bases). Deletions cut 3 bases from V and 1 base from J, with 12 bases between. The length of the CDR3 is 14 residues. In germline, CDR1 is GTSNPN, CDR2 SVGIG (reference sequence).

CDR3: CASSSRRDYQETQYF. For the CDR3, the DNA is TGTGCCAGCAGCTCCCGACGGGACTACCAAGAGACCCAGTACTTC. The rearrangement uses TRBV7-8 and TRBJ2-5, with D perhaps matching TRBD2 (6 bases). Germline CDR1 and CDR2: SGHVS and FQNEAQ. The CDR3 extends over 15 amino acids. Trimming left V 4 bases short and J 0 bases short, with 12 bases between. Complete variable domain (other parts from reference TRBV7-8 and TRBJ2-5): GAGVSQSPRYKVAKRGQDVALRCDPISGHVSLFWYQQALGQGPEFLTYFQNEAQLDKSGLPSDRFFAERPEGSVSTLKIQRTQQEDSAVYLCASSSRRDYQETQYFGPGTRLLVL.

This sequence joins TRBV7-6 and TRBJ1-4, with a possible D match to TRBD1 (6 bases). The CDR3 covers 18 residues. V was cut by 3 bases and J by 8 bases, with 25 bases left in between. In germline, CDR1 is SGHVS, CDR2 FNYEAQ. For the CDR3, the DNA is TGTGCCAGCAGCTTGTTCCCACAGGGTGGGACGGCTGGGGAAAAACTGTTTTTT. It codes for CASSLFPQGGTAGEKLFF. The full variable domain, completed using reference TRBV7-6 and TRBJ1-4, is GAGVSQSPRYKVTKRGQDVALRCDPISGHVSLYWYRQALGQGPEFLTYFNYEAQQDKSGLPNDRFSAERPEGSISTLTIQRTEQRDSAMYRCASSLFPQGGTAGEKLFFGSGTQLSVL.

The CDR3 sequence: CASSPGGGVPDLYGYTF. The CDR3, as DNA: TGTGCCAGCAGCCCCGGCGGGGGGGTTCCGGACCTCTATGGCTACACCTTC. J is TRBJ1-2 and V is TRBV7-9; TRBD1 might be the D (5 bases). This CDR3 is 17 amino acids long. The V end lost 5 bases, the J end lost 4 bases, and 23 bases lay between the germline ends. Germline CDR1 SEHNR, CDR2 FQNEAQ (reference sequence).

This chain links TRBV2 with TRBJ2-1, with 10 bases aligning to TRBD2. V gave up 6 bases and J gave up 9 bases; unmatched junction bases: 11. CDR3 length equals 15 residues. Germline CDR1 is SNHLY and CDR2 is FYNNEI. In DNA form, the CDR3 reads TGTGCCAGCAGCGCCTTAAGCGGGAGGGCCGCTGAGCAGTTCTTC. Translating gives CASSALSGRAAEQFF.

The chain uses TRBV9 and TRBJ2-5; no clear D gene. The CDR3 has 14 residues. Germline V gene sequence: CDR1 SGDLS, CDR2 YYNGEE. V was clipped by 0 bases and J by 5 bases, with 11 bases between them. Here the CDR3 reads CASSVDGNGETQYF. Written as DNA, the CDR3 is TGTGCCAGCAGCGTAGATGGCAATGGTGAGACCCAGTACTTC.

This chain joins TRBV6-5 and TRBJ2-4, with 8 bases identical to TRBD1. V was pared by 4 bases and J by 0 bases, with 2 bases of the junction left unmatched. Germline CDR1 and CDR2: MNHEY and SVGAGI. The CDR3 has 15 amino acids. CDR3 protein: CASSFDRGAKNIQYF. The CDR3 DNA is TGTGCCAGCAGTTTCGACAGGGGAGCCAAAAACATTCAGTACTTC.

The V call is TRBV7-8, the J call TRBJ1-5; D not resolved. The CDR3 has 15 amino acids. Trimming removed 2 bases at V and 0 bases at J, with 8 bases between. CDR1 SGHVS and CDR2 FQNEAQ come from the germline V gene. CDR3 DNA: TGTGCCAGCAGCTTACAGAGGTATAGCAATCAGCCCCAGCATTTT. Its protein is CASSLQRYSNQPQHF.

The chain couples TRBV7-3 to TRBJ2-6; D unresolved. V was clipped by 3 bases and J by 0 bases, with 9 bases between them. This CDR3 region has 16 residues. Germline V lookup: CDR1 SGHTA, CDR2 FQGTGA. This CDR3 reads CASSFQSSSGANVLTF. The CDR3 DNA reads TGTGCCAGCAGCTTTCAATCGAGCTCTGGGGCCAACGTCCTGACTTTC.

The chain is built from TRBV15 and TRBJ2-1; 8 nucleotides line up with TRBD2. Germline CDR1 and CDR2: LNHNV and YYDKDF (reference sequence). This CDR3 is 12 amino acids long. With 5 bases clipped from V and 8 bases from J, the junction kept 2 bases outside the gene matches. In DNA, the CDR3 is TGTGCCACCAGCGCGGGAGGATATGAGCAGTTCTTC. Residues: CATSAGGYEQFF.

The chain couples TRBV10-1 to TRBJ2-2; D unresolved. CDR3 length: 13 amino acids. Deletions cut 5 bases from V and 6 bases from J, with 10 bases between. The V gene's germline CDR1 is WNHNN and CDR2 SYGVQD (reference sequence). This chain's CDR3 is CASSYSNAGELFF. The CDR3 coding sequence is TGCGCCAGCAGTTACAGTAACGCCGGGGAGCTGTTTTTT.

The chain is built from TRBV5-1 and TRBJ2-2; a weak D match, TRBD2 (5 bases). In germline, CDR1 is SGHRS, CDR2 YFSETQ. V was shortened by 6 bases and J by 0 bases, with 9 bases between the two germline ends. This CDR3 has 14 amino acids. CDR3 sequence: CASKEAANTGELFF. CDR3 coding DNA: TGCGCCAGCAAGGAGGCGGCGAACACCGGGGAGCTGTTTTTT.

The V call is TRBV29-1, the J call TRBJ2-1; 8 bases match TRBD2. V shed 4 bases and J 7 bases; nucleotides not matched to a gene: 6. Germline CDR1 SQVTM, CDR2 ANQGSEA. The CDR3 totals 13 residues. The CDR3, as DNA: TGCAGCGTTGTGGGGCCGGGGGGGAATGAGCAGTTCTTC. Translating gives CSVVGPGGNEQFF.

This chain links TRBV15 with TRBJ2-1; D perhaps matches TRBD2 (6 bases). CDR1 LNHNV and CDR2 YYDKDF come from the germline V gene (reference sequence). The CDR3 has 17 amino acids. Trimming stripped 3 bases from V and 7 bases from J, with 22 bases between. CDR3 sequence: CATSRSTGTHDGNEQFF. The CDR3 nucleotides read TGTGCCACCAGCAGGAGCACCGGGACTCACGATGGGAATGAGCAGTTCTTC.

The gene calls are TRBV19 and TRBJ2-5; D remains unclear. V was trimmed by 6 bases and J by 3 bases, leaving 11 bases between them. Germline V gene data show CDR1 as LNHDA and CDR2 as SQIVND (reference sequence). The CDR3 length is 13 residues. In DNA, the CDR3 is TGTGCCAGTAGCGAAATGGCAGAAGAGACCCAGTACTTC. It yields the protein CASSEMAEETQYF.